Included here is one T cell receptor beta chain sequence, with context. This clonotype was seen more than once but under ten times. This clone's antigen is unknown. No much larger clone exists at a distance of one base, and base qualities are not known. V has 4 bases trimmed and J has 0 bases trimmed; junction bases matching no gene number 10. The CDR3 runs 18 amino acids, cysteine and phenylalanine included. Only the CDR3 part of the read is kept: 54 bases, read in frame from the first base. Reading the germline V gene (reference sequence) gives CDR1 LNHDA and CDR2 SQIVND. The data stem from a study of T cells in Graves' hyperthyroidism and ophthalmopathy (dated by TCRdb to the late 2010s). Some background on the complete study: Peripheral blood was sampled at the time of initial diagnosis, prior to any treatment. TCR V-J signatures able to tell the groups apart were searched for in a discovery cohort of 90 to 100 patients, of whom 43 had Graves' ophthalmopathy and 55 to 60 had stable Graves' hyperthyroidism. An independent validation cohort of around 19 hyperthyroidism patients and about 15 patients who later progressed to ophthalmopathy tested prospective prediction of ophthalmopathy. For training and testing, the roughly 100 patients in the discovery cohort were randomly divided in a 7:3 ratio. The study also compared thyroid tissue and blood T-cell repertoires from more than five Graves' hyperthyroidism patients. Following sampling, methimazole starting at 30 mg daily was given to hyperthyroidism patients, and high-dose intravenous methylprednisolone was given to ophthalmopathy patients. TCR Vbeta CDR3 sequencing of 140 or so peripheral blood samples (fewer than 45 ophthalmopathy, about 80 hyperthyroidism and some 17 progressor patients) is reported in the paper.

A patient counted as having stable Graves' hyperthyroidism if no progression to ophthalmopathy occurred over 18 months of follow-up. Hyperthyroidism patients were newly diagnosed, had a disease duration of under 2 months, and were aged 18 to 65 years. Exclusion was applied to patients with uncontrolled infections, other autoimmune diseases, pregnancy or lactation. Diagnoses were established on the basis of clinical symptoms, serum thyroxine and TRAb, thyroid ultrasound, and orbital computed tomography. PBMCs were isolated from approximately 10 ml of fresh peripheral blood by Ficoll-Paque density gradient centrifugation. Trizol reagent was used to extract total RNA, and RNA quality was then checked on an Agilent 2100 Bioanalyzer. Amplification of TCR beta CDR3 regions was carried out from RNA transcripts. The TCR CDR3 was subjected to a first round of RT-PCR using the HTBI primer set and the Qiagen OneStep RT-PCR kit. The libraries were constructed in a second round of multiplex PCR and then size-selected and purified. Libraries were sequenced paired-end with 100 bp reads on an Illumina HiSeq2000. In the paper's pipeline: Raw data were processed with SOAPnuke, discarding reads with adapters, uncalled bases, mean Phred below 15, or no exact constant-primer or identifier match. High-quality paired reads were merged with COPE v1.2.5, and unique nucleotide sequences were defined as clonotypes. MiTCR v1.1 was used to align clonotypes to the IMGT TRBV, TRBD and TRBJ reference segments. Only V-J combinations with frequency above 0.0001, covering about 99% of repertoires, were analysed. The TCS score was defined as F50 (clonal expansion) divided by E x V (chaos), with BLOSUM62-based TCRdist calculated between CDR3 peptides within each V-J. Welch's t-statistics and random forest reduced some 510 V-J features to under 15, which were used in a naive Bayes classifier (R e1071). TCRdb applied fastp at Q25 and MiXCR to the public reads, then kept only in-frame beta chains. A single entry per CDR3 protein holds the most common genes and DNA from its merged rows. The V and J calls and clone size are TCRdb's, not the authors'. The sample table holds approximately 710,000 distinct CDR3 sequences, of which 17% were seen once. The biggest ten clones account for about 16% of the sample.

On the study overall, not on this receptor specifically: In validation, the model predicted progression to ophthalmopathy a median of 6.5 months before onset, with approximately 71% sensitivity and around 76% specificity. No statistical method was used to set the sample size in advance, and investigators knew the group allocation. Blood samples also contained most of the expanded thyroid clonotypes (frequency above 0.001), which suggests that blood repertoires may reflect thyroid immune responses. Ophthalmopathy was separated from stable hyperthyroidism by a 13 V-J signature model, with approximately 89% sensitivity and about 84% specificity obtained in cross-validation and 80%/75% obtained in testing.

Material: blood. This receptor was identified in a man aged 45-65 years with Graves' hyperthyroidism. The sequence joins TRBV19 to TRBJ2-7, with 12 bases matching TRBD2. The DNA is as follows: TGTGCCAGTAGTAAAGTGATTGGACTAGCGGGGCCCTCCTACGAGCAGTACTTC. It translates to CASSKVIGLAGPSYEQYF.